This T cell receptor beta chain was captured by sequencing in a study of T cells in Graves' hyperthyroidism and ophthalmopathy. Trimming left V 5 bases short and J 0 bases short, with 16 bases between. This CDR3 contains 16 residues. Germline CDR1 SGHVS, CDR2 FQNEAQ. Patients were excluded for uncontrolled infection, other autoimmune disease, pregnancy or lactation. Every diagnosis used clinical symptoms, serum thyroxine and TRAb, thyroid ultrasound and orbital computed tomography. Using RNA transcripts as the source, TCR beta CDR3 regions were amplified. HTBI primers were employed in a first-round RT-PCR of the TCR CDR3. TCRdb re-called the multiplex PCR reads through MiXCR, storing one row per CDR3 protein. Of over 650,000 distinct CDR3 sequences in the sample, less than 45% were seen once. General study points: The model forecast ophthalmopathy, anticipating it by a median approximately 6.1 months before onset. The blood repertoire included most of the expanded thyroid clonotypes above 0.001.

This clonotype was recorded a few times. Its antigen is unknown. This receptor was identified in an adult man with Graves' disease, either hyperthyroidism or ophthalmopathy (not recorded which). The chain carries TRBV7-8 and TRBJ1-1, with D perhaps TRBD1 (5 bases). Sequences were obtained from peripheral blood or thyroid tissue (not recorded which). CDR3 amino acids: CASSASRVGMNTEAFF. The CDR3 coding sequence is TGTGCCAGCAGCGCGAGCAGGGTGGGGATGAACACTGAAGCTTTCTTT.